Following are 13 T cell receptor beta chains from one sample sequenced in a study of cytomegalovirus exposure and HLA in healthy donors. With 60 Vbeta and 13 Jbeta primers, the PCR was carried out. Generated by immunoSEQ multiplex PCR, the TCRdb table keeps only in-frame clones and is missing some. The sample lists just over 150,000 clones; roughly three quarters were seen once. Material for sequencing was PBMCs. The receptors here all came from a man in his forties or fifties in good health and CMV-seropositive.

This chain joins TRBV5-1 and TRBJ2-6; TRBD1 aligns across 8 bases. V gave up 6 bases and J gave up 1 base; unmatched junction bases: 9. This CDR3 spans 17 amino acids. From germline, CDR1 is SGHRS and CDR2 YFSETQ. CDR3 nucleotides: TGCGCCAGCACCAAACAGGGGGGACGTTCTGGGGCCAACGTCCTGACTTTC. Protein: CASTKQGGRSGANVLTF.

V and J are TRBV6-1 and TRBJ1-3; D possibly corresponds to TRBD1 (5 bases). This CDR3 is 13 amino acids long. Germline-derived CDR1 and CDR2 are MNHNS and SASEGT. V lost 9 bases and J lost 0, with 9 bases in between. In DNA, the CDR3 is TGTGCCAGTGAGACAGTCTCTGGAAACACCATATATTTT. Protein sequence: CASETVSGNTIYF.

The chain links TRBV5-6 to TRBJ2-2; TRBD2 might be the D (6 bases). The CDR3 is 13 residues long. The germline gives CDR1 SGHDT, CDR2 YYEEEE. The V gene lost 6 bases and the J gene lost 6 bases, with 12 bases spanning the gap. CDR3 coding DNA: TGTGCCAGCACCCGCGGGGTCCCCGGGGAGCTGTTTTTT. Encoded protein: CASTRGVPGELFF.

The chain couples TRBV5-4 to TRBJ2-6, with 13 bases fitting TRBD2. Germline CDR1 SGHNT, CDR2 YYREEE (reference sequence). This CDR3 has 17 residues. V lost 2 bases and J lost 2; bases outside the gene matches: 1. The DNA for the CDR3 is TGTGCCAGCAGCTTACTAGCGGGGGGGCCTGGGGCCAACGTCCTGACTTTC. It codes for CASSLLAGGPGANVLTF.

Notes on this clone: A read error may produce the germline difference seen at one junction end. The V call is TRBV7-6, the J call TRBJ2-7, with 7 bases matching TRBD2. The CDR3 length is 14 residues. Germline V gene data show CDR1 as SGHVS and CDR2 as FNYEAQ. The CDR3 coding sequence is TGTGCCGGCAGCCCCCGGGGGGTTACCTACGAGCAGTACTTC. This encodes CAGSPRGVTYEQYF.

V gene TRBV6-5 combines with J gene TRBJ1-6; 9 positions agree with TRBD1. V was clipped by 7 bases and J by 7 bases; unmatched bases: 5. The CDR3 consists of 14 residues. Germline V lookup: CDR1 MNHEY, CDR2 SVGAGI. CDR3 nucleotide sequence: TGTGCCAGCAAAAGGACAGGGGAGAATTCACCCCTCCACTTT. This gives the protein CASKRTGENSPLHF.

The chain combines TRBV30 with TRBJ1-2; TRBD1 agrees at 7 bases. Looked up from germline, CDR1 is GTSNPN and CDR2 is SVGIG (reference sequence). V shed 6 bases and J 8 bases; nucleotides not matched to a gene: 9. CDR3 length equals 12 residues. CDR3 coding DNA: TGTGCCTGCCAGGGGGGCTTTGAGGGCTACACCTTC. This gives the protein CACQGGFEGYTF.

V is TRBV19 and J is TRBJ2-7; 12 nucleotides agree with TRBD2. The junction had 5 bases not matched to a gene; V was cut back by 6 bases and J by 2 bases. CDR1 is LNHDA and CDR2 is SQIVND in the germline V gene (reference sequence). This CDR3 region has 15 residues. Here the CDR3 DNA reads TGTGCCAGTAGGCTCTCTAGCGGGGGGGCCTACGAGCAGTACTTC. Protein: CASRLSSGGAYEQYF.

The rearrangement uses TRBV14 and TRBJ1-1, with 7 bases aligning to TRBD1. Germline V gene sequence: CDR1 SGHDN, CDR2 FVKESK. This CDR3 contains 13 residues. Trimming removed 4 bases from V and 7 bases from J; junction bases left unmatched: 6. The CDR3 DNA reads TGTGCCAGCAGCCCAAACAGGGGACTTGAAGCTTTCTTT. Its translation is CASSPNRGLEAFF. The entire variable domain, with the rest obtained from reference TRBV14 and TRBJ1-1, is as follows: EAGVTQFPSHSVIEKGQTVTLRCDPISGHDNLYWYRRVMGKEIKFLLHFVKESKQDESGMPNNRFLAERTGGTYSTLKVQPAELEDSGVYFCASSPNRGLEAFFGQGTRLTVV.

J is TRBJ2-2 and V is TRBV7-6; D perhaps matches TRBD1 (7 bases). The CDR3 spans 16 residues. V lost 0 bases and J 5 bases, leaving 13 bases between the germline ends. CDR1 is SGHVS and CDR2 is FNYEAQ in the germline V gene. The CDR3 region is CASSLAGGQTTGELFF. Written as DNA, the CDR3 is TGTGCCAGCAGCTTAGCCGGGGGACAGACTACCGGGGAGCTGTTTTTT.

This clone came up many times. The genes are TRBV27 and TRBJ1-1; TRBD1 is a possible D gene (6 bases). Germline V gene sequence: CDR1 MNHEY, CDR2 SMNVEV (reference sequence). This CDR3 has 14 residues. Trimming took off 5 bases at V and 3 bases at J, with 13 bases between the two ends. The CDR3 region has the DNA TGTGCCAGCAGTCCCGACAGGACCGACACTGAAGCTTTCTTT. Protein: CASSPDRTDTEAFF.

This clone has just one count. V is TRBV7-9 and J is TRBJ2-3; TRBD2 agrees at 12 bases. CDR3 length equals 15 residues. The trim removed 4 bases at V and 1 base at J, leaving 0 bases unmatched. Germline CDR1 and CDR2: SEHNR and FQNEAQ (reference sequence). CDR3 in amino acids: CASSWTSGGTDTQYF. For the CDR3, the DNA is TGTGCCAGCAGCTGGACTAGCGGGGGCACAGATACGCAGTATTTT.

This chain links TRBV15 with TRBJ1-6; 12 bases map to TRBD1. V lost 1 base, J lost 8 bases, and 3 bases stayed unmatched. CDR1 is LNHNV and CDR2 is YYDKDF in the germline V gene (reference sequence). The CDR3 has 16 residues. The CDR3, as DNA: TGTGCCACCAGCAGAGTGGGACAGGGGGCGGATTCACCCCTCCACTTT. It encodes CATSRVGQGADSPLHF.